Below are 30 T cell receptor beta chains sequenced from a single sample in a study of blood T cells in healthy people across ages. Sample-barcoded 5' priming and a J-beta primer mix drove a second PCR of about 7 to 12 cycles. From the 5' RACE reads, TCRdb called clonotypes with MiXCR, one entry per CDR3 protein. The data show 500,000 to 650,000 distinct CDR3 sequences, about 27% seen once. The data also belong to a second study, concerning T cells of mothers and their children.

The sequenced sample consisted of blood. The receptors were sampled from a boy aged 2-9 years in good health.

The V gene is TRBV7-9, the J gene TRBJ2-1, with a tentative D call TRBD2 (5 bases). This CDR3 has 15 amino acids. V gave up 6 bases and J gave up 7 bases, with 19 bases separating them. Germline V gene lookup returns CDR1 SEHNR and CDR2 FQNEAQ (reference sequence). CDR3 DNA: TGTGCCAGCAGTAAACGCAGGCTCGGGGTGAATGAGCAGTTCTTC. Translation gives CASSKRRLGVNEQFF.

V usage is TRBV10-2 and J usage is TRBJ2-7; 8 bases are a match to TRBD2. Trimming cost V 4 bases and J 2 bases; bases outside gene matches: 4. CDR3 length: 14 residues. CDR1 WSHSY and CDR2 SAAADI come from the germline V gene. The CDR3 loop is CASSVLGLAYEQYF. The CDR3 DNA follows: TGCGCCAGCAGTGTCTTGGGACTAGCCTACGAGCAGTACTTC.

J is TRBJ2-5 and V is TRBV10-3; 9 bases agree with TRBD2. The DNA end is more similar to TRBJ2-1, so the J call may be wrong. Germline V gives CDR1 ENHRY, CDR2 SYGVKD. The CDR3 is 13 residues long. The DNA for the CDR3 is TGTGCCATCATGGTTAGCGGGAGCGATGAGCAGTTCTTC. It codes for CAIMVSGSDEQFF.

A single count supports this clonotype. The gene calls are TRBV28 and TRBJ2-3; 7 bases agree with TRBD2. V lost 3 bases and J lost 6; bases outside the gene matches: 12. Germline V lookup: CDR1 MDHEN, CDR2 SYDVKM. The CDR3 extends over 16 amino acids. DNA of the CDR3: TGTGCCAGCAGTTTTGTCCCTAGCGGCTCCGGGGATACGCAGTATTTT. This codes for CASSFVPSGSGDTQYF.

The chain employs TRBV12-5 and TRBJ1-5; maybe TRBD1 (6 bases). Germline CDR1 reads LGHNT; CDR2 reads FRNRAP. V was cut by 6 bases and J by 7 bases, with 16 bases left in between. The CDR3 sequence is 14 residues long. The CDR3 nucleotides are TGTGCTAGTGGGCCTGCGGGGGGCGTGCAGCCCCAGCATTTT. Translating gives CASGPAGGVQPQHF.

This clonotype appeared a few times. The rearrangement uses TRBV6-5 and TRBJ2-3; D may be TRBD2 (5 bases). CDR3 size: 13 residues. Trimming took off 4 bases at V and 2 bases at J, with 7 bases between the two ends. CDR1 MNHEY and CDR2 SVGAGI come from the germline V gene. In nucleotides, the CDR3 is TGTGCCAGCAGTTCGGGATTCACAGATACGCAGTATTTT. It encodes CASSSGFTDTQYF.

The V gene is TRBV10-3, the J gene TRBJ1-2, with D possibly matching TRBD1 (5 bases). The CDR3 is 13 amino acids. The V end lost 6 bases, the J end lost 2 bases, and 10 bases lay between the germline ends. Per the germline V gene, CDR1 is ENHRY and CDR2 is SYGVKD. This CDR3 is CAISPDRNYGYTF. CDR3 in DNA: TGTGCCATCAGCCCTGACAGAAACTATGGCTACACCTTC.

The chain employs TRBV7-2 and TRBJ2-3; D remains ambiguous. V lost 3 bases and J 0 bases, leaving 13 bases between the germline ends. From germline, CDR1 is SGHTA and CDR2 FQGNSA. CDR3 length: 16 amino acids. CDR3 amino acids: CASSFISRGSTDTQYF. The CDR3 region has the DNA TGTGCCAGCAGCTTTATCTCTCGCGGTAGCACAGATACGCAGTATTTT.

This CDR3 is CASSLRRGGSGNTIYF. Here the CDR3 DNA reads TGCGCCAGCAGCCTCCGGAGAGGGGGCTCTGGAAACACCATATATTTT. The genes are TRBV4-3 and TRBJ1-3; D is possibly TRBD1 (6 bases). V was cut by 4 bases and J by 0 bases, with 13 bases left in between. CDR3 length equals 16 residues. Germline CDR1 LGHNA, CDR2 YSLEER.

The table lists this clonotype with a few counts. CDR3 nucleotide sequence: TGTGCCAGCAGCTCCGCAGGGGTAGGCCCCGAGCAGTACTTC. The encoded protein is CASSSAGVGPEQYF. The chain uses TRBV7-2 and TRBJ2-7; the D gene is possibly TRBD1 (6 bases). Trimming removed 4 bases from V and 6 bases from J, with 16 bases in between. The CDR3 spans 14 residues. The germline CDR1 and CDR2 sequences are SGHTA and FQGNSA.

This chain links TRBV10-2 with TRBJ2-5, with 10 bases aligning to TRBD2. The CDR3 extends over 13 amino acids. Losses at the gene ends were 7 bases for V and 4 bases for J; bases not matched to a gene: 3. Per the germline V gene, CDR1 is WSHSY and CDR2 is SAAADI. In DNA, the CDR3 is TGCGCCAGCAATCCTAGCGGGGGAGAGACCCAGTACTTC. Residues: CASNPSGGETQYF.

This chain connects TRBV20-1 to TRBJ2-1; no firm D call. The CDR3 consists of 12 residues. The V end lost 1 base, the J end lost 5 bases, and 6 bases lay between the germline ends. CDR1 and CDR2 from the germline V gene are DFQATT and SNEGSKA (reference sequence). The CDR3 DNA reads TGCAGTGCTAGAGTAGGAAACAATGAGCAGTTCTTC. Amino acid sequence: CSARVGNNEQFF.

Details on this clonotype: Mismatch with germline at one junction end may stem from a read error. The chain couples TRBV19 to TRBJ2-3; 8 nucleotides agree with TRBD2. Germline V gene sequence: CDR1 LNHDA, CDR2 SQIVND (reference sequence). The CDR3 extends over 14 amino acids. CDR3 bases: TGTGCCGGTAGTATTGGACTAGCAGCAGATACGCAGTATTTT. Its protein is CAGSIGLAADTQYF. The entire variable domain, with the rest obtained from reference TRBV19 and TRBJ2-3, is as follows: DGGITQSPKYLFRKEGQNVTLSCEQNLNHDAMYWYRQDPGQGLRLIYYSQIVNDFQKGDIAEGYSVSREKKESFPLTVTSAQKNPTAFYLCAGSIGLAADTQYFGPGTRLTVL.

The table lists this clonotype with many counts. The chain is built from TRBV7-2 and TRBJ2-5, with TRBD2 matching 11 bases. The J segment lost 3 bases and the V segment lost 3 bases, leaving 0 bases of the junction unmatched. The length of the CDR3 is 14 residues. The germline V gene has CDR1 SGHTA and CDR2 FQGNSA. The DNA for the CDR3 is TGTGCCAGCAGCTTTAGCGGGGGGGAAGAGACCCAGTACTTC. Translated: CASSFSGGEETQYF.

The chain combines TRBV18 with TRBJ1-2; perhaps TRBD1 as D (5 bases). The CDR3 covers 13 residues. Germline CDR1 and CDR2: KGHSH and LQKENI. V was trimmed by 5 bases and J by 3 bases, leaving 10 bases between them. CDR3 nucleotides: TGTGCCAGCTCATCGACAGAAGACTATGGCTACACCTTC. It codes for CASSSTEDYGYTF.

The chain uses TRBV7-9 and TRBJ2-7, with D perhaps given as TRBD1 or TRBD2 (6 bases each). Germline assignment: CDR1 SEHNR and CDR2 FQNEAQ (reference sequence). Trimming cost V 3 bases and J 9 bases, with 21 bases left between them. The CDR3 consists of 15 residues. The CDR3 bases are TGTGCCAGCAGCTTCGTACCTAGCGTCGGAGGGGGGCAGTACTTC. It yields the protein CASSFVPSVGGGQYF.

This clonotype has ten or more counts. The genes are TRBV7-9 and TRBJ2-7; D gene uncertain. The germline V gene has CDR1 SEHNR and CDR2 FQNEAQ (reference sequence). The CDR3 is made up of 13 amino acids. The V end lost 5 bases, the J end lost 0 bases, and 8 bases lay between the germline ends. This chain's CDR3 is CASSGHSSYEQYF. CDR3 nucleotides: TGTGCCAGCAGCGGGCACAGCTCCTACGAGCAGTACTTC. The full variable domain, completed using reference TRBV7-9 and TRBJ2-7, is DTGVSQNPRHKITKRGQNVTFRCDPISEHNRLYWYRQTLGQGPEFLTYFQNEAQLEKSRLLSDRFSAERPKGSFSTLEIQRTEQGDSAMYLCASSGHSSYEQYFGPGTRLTVT.

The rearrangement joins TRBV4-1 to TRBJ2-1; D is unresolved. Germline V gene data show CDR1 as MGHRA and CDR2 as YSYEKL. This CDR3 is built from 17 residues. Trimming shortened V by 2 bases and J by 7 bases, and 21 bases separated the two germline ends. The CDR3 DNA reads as TGCGCCAGCAGCCAAATTTTACGGGTGCATATCTCGAATGAGCAGTTCTTC. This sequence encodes CASSQILRVHISNEQFF.

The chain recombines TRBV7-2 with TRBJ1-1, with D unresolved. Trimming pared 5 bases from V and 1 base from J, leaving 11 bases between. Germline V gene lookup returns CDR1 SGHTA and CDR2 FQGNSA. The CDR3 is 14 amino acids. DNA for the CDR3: TGTGCCAGCAGCCTTATGACACCGAACACTGAAGCTTTCTTT. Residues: CASSLMTPNTEAFF.

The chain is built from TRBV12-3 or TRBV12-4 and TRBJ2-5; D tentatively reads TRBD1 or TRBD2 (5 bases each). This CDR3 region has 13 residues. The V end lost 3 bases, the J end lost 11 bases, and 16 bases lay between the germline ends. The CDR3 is CASSFHVGDGQYF. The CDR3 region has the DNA TGTGCCAGCAGTTTCCACGTGGGGGACGGGCAGTACTTC.

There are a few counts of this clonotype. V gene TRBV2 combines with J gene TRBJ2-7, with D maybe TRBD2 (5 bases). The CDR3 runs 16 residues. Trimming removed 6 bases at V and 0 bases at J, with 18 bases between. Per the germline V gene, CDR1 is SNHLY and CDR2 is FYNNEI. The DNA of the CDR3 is TGTGCCAGCAGGAAACTAGAACTAAACCTCTCCTACGAGCAGTACTTC. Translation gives CASRKLELNLSYEQYF.

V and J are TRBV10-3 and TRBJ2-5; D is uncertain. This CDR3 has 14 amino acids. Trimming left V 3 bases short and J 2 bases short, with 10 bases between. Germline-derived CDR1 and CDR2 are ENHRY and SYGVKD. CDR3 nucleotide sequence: TGTGCCATCAGTGACGGCAAGAGTCAAGAGACCCAGTACTTC. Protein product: CAISDGKSQETQYF.

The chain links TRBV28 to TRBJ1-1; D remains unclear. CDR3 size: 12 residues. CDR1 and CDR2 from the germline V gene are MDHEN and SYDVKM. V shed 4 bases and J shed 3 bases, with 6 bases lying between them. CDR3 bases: TGTGCCAGCAGTTATGGGTACACTGAAGCTTTCTTT. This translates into CASSYGYTEAFF.

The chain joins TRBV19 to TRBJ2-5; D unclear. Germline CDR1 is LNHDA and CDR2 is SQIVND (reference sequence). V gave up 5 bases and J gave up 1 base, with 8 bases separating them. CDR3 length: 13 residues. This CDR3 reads CASSPSRQETQYF. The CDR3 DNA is TGTGCCAGTAGTCCTTCGCGCCAAGAGACCCAGTACTTC.

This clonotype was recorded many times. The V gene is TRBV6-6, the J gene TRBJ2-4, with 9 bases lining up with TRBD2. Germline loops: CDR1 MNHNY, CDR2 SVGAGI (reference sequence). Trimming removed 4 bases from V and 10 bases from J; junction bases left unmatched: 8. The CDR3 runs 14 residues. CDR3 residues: CASSSTGSGRIQYF. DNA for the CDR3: TGTGCCAGCAGTTCCACTGGAAGCGGGAGGATTCAGTACTTC.

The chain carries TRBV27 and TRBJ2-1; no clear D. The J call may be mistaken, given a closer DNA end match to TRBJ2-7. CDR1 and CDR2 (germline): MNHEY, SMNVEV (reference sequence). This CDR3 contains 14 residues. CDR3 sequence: CASSWQSTSYEQYF. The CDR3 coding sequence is TGTGCCAGCAGTTGGCAGTCAACCTCCTACGAGCAGTACTTC.

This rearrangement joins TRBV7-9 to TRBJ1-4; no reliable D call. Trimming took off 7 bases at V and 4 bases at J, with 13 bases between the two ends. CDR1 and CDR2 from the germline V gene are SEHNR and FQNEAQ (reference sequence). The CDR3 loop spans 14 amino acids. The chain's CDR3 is CASIGWENNEKLFF. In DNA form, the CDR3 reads TGTGCCAGCATTGGATGGGAGAATAATGAAAAACTGTTTTTT.

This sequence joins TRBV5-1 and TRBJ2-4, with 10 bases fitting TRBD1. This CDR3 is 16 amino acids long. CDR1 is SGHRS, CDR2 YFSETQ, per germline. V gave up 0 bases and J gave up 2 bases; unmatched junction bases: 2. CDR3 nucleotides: TGCGCCAGCAGCTTGGGGGGACAGGGGACCAAAAACATTCAGTACTTC. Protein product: CASSLGGQGTKNIQYF.

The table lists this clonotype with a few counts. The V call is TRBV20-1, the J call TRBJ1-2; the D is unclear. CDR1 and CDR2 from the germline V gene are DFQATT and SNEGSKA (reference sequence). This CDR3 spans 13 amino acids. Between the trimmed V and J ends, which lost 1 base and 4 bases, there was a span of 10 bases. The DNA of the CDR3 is TGCAGTGCTAGAGGCCCGCTGATCTATGGCTACACCTTC. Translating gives CSARGPLIYGYTF.

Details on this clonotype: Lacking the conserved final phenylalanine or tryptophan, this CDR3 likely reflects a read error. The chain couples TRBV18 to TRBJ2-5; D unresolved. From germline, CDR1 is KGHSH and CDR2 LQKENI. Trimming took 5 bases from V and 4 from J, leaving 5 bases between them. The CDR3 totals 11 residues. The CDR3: CASSTGETQYL. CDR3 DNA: TGTGCCAGCTCAACCGGAGAGACCCAGTACCTC.